The 4 T cell receptor beta chains presented below share a single source sample, sequenced in a study of blood T cell repertoires in COVID-19. Data came from immunoSEQ multiplex PCR; TCRdb stores just in-frame clones and leaves some out. The sample has around 25,000 clones, around three quarters seen once. Sequencing was carried out using peripheral blood. The receptors were gathered from a woman older than 75 with acute or convalescent COVID-19.

This clone was detected only once. V and J are TRBV15 and TRBJ1-6, with D uncertain. CDR1 is LNHNV, CDR2 YYDKDF, per germline (reference sequence). Trimming removed 0 bases at V and 10 bases at J, with 13 bases between. CDR3 size: 15 residues. The CDR3 DNA follows: TGTGCCACCAGCAGAGATCCGGGTGTAGGATCACCCCTCCACTTT. Translating it yields CATSRDPGVGSPLHF.

The J gene is TRBJ1-4, the V gene TRBV6-6; the D is unclear. This CDR3 is built from 16 residues. Trimming stripped 4 bases from V and 0 bases from J, with 12 bases between. Germline V gives CDR1 MNHNY, CDR2 SVGAGI (reference sequence). The CDR3 DNA is TGTGCCAGCAGTTCCCTTTTAACGGCAACTAATGAAAAACTGTTTTTT. Protein product: CASSSLLTATNEKLFF.

This clone showed up just a few times. This chain uses TRBV4-1 with TRBJ2-2; D uncertain. Germline CDR1 and CDR2: MGHRA and YSYEKL. The CDR3 loop spans 15 amino acids. Trimming removed 0 bases from V and 5 bases from J, with 10 bases in between. In DNA form, the CDR3 reads TGCGCCAGCAGCCAAGATCGGCAGGTTACCGGGGAGCTGTTTTTT. It is translated as CASSQDRQVTGELFF.

This clone was observed a few times. The rearrangement uses TRBV2 and TRBJ1-5, with 8 positions matching TRBD1. Trimming took 7 bases from V and 3 from J; bases not matched to a gene: 11. The CDR3 is 16 residues long. Germline loops: CDR1 SNHLY, CDR2 FYNNEI. CDR3 DNA sequence: TGTGCCAGCAACCAACAGGGGGAAATAAACAATCAGCCCCAGCATTTT. This translates into CASNQQGEINNQPQHF.